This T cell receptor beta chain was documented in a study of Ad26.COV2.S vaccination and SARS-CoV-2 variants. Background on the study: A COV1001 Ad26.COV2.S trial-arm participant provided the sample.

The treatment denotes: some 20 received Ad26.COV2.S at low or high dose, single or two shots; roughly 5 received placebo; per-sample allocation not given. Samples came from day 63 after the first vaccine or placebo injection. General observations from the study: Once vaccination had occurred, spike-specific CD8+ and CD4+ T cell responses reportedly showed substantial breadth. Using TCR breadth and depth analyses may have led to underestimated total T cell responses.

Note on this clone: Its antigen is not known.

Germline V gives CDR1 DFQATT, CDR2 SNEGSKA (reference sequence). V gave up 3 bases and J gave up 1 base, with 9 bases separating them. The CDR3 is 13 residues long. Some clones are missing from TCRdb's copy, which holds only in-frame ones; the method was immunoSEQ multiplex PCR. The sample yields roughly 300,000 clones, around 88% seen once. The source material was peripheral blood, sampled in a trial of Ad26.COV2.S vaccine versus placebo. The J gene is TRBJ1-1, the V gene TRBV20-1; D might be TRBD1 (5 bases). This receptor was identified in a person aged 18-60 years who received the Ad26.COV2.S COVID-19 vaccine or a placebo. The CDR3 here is CSASLGENTEAFF. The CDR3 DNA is TGCAGTGCTAGTCTAGGGGAGAACACTGAAGCTTTCTTT.